This T cell receptor (beta chain) originates from a study of blood T cell repertoires in COVID-19. Germline CDR1 is SGHNT and CDR2 is YENEEA. After removal of 5 bases from V and 6 bases from J, the junction contained 8 bases not matched to a gene. The CDR3 sequence is 15 residues long. Using immunoSEQ multiplex PCR, the repertoire was profiled, and TCRdb retains in-frame clones only, with some absent. The sample yields about 110,000 clones, around 80% seen once. This clone was recorded a few times. Specimen: peripheral blood. The chain couples TRBV11-3 to TRBJ2-2; TRBD1 agrees at 8 bases. The source is a woman of 80 years or more with active or convalescent COVID-19. Written as DNA, the CDR3 is TGTGCCAGCAGCCAAGGTCAGGGGGCCTCCGGGGAGCTGTTTTTT. Residues: CASSQGQGASGELFF.